This T cell receptor beta chain was observed in a study of blood T cell repertoires in COVID-19. V lost 3 bases and J lost 5, with 13 bases in between. The germline V gene has CDR1 DFQATT and CDR2 SNEGSKA (reference sequence). The CDR3 has 13 amino acids. Measured with immunoSEQ multiplex PCR; TCRdb has only the in-frame clones, and not every one. This table has about 67,000 clones, around nine tenths appearing once. This clone was seen just once. Sequenced material: peripheral blood. The sequence came from an elderly woman with acute or convalescent COVID-19. The V gene is TRBV20-1, the J gene TRBJ1-2; D remains ambiguous. CDR3 amino acids: CSASKLQTYGYTF. DNA of the CDR3: TGCAGTGCTAGTAAGCTACAGACGTATGGCTACACCTTC.